This TCR beta chain was retrieved from a study of OX40 agonist ivuxolimab in advanced cancers. At the level of the study: Participants averaged about 66 years of age (range about 23 to 90) and were roughly 83% male.

Patients with autoimmune history or systemic immunosuppression were excluded. Clones were read by immunoSEQ multiplex PCR, and TCRdb kept only the in-frame ones, dropping some. Of 10,000 to 13,000 clones in the sample, 65% to 85% were seen once. CDR3 length equals 16 residues. Trimming took off 0 bases at V and 4 bases at J, with 14 bases between the two ends. The V gene's germline CDR1 is SGDLS and CDR2 YYNGEE. The source is an adult with an advanced solid tumor such as melanoma, head and neck, liver or kidney cancer. The source was CD4+ or CD8+ T cells sorted from blood, collected in a trial of the OX40 agonist ivuxolimab. The V and J genes are TRBV9 and TRBJ2-1, with D unresolved. CDR3 sequence reads: CASSVEGGIIYNEQFF. As DNA, the CDR3 is TGTGCCAGCAGCGTAGAGGGTGGGATTATTTACAATGAGCAGTTCTTC.